Presented here are 20 T cell receptor beta chains from one specimen sequenced in a study of cytomegalovirus exposure and HLA in healthy donors. Generated by immunoSEQ multiplex PCR, the TCRdb table keeps only in-frame clones and is missing some. Of 300,000 to 400,000 clones in the sample, around 90% are singletons; the top ten hold around 0.96%. The specimen was PBMCs. The source of these receptors is a young man in good health and CMV-seronegative.

This clone has only a few counts. The CDR3 DNA is TGTGCCAGCAAGGGACAGGAGGATTCACCCCTCCACTTT. Its translation is CASKGQEDSPLHF. The V and J genes are TRBV2 and TRBJ1-6; 8 positions match TRBD1. From germline, CDR1 is SNHLY and CDR2 FYNNEI. The CDR3 has 13 residues. V shed 7 bases and J 8 bases; nucleotides not matched to a gene: 4.

The CDR3 loop is CASSPRRGDNEQFF. CDR3 sequence (DNA): TGTGCCAGCTCACCACGACGGGGAGACAATGAGCAGTTCTTC. The chain carries TRBV18 and TRBJ2-1; a possible D gene is TRBD2 (5 bases). V was cut by 1 base and J by 5 bases, with 9 bases left in between. Germline V CDR1 and CDR2: KGHSH, LQKENI. The CDR3 has 14 residues.

The V gene is TRBV2, the J gene TRBJ1-3; 7 positions agree with TRBD1. CDR1 and CDR2 from the germline V gene are SNHLY and FYNNEI. V shed 6 bases, J shed 3 bases, and the junction held 8 bases outside the gene matches. The CDR3 has 15 amino acids. For the CDR3, the DNA is TGTGCCAGCAGCTTACAGGGGTCAGGTGGAAACACCATATATTTT. Translating it yields CASSLQGSGGNTIYF.

V gene TRBV27 combines with J gene TRBJ2-7; 8 bases are a match to TRBD1. The V segment lost 5 bases and the J segment 4 bases; nucleotides outside the gene matches: 7. The germline gives CDR1 MNHEY, CDR2 SMNVEV (reference sequence). The CDR3 is 14 amino acids. The DNA of the CDR3 is TGTGCCAGCAGTAAGCAGGGGGCTGGTTACGAGCAGTACTTC. Translation: CASSKQGAGYEQYF.

Turning to this clone: Additional DNA sequences in this sample encode the identical CDR3. The chain combines TRBV7-2 with TRBJ2-3, with D possibly TRBD1 on 7 matching bases. V was shortened by 1 base and J by 5 bases, with 10 bases between the two germline ends. The CDR3 has 14 residues. Germline V gives CDR1 SGHTA, CDR2 FQGNSA. The CDR3 DNA sequence: TGTGCCAGCAGCTTAGACAGGGGAGGAGATACGCAGTATTTT. The encoded protein is CASSLDRGGDTQYF.

This chain joins TRBV9 and TRBJ2-7, with TRBD2 matching over 8 bases. CDR1 and CDR2 (germline): SGDLS, YYNGEE. The CDR3 runs 14 residues. V was pared by 3 bases and J by 3 bases, with 5 bases of the junction left unmatched. CDR3 sequence reads: CASSAAGGLYEQYF. CDR3 nucleotides: TGTGCCAGCAGCGCGGCGGGGGGCCTCTACGAGCAGTACTTC.

This chain joins TRBV7-8 and TRBJ2-7; D is undetermined. Per the germline V gene, CDR1 is SGHVS and CDR2 is FQNEAQ. V was clipped by 1 base and J by 2 bases, with 9 bases between them. The CDR3 runs 14 residues. This chain's CDR3 is CASSLVRKAYEQYF. CDR3 DNA: TGTGCCAGCAGCTTAGTCAGAAAAGCCTACGAGCAGTACTTC.

The J gene is TRBJ1-1, the V gene TRBV6-4; TRBD1 is a possible D gene (6 bases). The V gene's germline CDR1 is MRHNA and CDR2 SNTAGT. V was clipped by 6 bases and J by 4 bases, with 21 bases between them. The CDR3 is made up of 16 amino acids. The CDR3 is CASRDTGGRSGTEAFF. In DNA, the CDR3 is TGTGCCAGCAGAGATACGGGGGGCAGGTCGGGCACTGAAGCTTTCTTT.

The gene calls are TRBV25-1 and TRBJ1-2, with D tentatively TRBD1 (5 bases). Per germline, CDR1 MGHDK and CDR2 SYGVNS. This CDR3 is built from 13 residues. V was clipped by 8 bases and J by 1 base, with 11 bases between them. The CDR3: CASQPDSNYGYTF. CDR3 coding DNA: TGTGCCAGCCAGCCCGACAGTAACTATGGCTACACCTTC.

The V gene is TRBV6-5, the J gene TRBJ2-7; 10 nucleotides agree with TRBD1. V shed 0 bases and J 6 bases; nucleotides not matched to a gene: 8. CDR3 length: 16 amino acids. CDR1 and CDR2 (germline): MNHEY, SVGAGI. The CDR3 is CASSYSTGTGAGEQYF. The DNA for the CDR3 is TGTGCCAGCAGTTACTCTACTGGGACAGGGGCAGGCGAGCAGTACTTC.

The chain links TRBV5-1 to TRBJ2-1; 8 nucleotides match TRBD2. Trimming at V came to 0 bases and at J to 1 base, leaving 3 bases not matched to a gene. The CDR3 has 16 residues. CDR1 is SGHRS, CDR2 YFSETQ, per germline. The DNA of the CDR3 is TGCGCCAGCAGCTTGGCCGGCGGGGGGTCCTACAATGAGCAGTTCTTC. Its translation: CASSLAGGGSYNEQFF.

The chain couples TRBV11-2 to TRBJ2-3, with 8 bases that match TRBD2. Germline CDR1 is SGHAT and CDR2 is FQNNGV. There are 15 residues in the CDR3. Trimming at V came to 1 base and at J to 5 bases, leaving 5 bases not matched to a gene. CDR3 residues: CASSLVLAGGDTQYF. The CDR3 DNA is TGTGCCAGCAGCTTAGTGCTTGCGGGGGGAGATACGCAGTATTTT.

This chain uses TRBV9 with TRBJ2-7, with no clear D. Per germline, CDR1 SGDLS and CDR2 YYNGEE. The CDR3 runs to 15 residues. V was pared by 2 bases and J by 5 bases, with 17 bases between. CDR3 protein: CASSVPQASLDEQYF. As DNA, the CDR3 is TGTGCCAGCAGCGTCCCCCAGGCCAGCCTCGACGAGCAGTACTTC.

The chain is built from TRBV27 and TRBJ1-6, with TRBD1 identical over 12 bases. CDR3 length: 16 residues. V trimming: 7 bases; J trimming: 6 bases; junction bases outside the gene matches: 7. Germline V lookup: CDR1 MNHEY, CDR2 SMNVEV (reference sequence). CDR3 protein: CASTGTGGWGNSPLHF. Written as DNA, the CDR3 is TGTGCCAGCACCGGGACAGGGGGCTGGGGTAATTCACCCCTCCACTTT.

V is TRBV6-6 and J is TRBJ1-2; the D gene is possibly TRBD1 (6 bases). V was shortened by 5 bases and J by 3 bases, with 19 bases between the two germline ends. Germline-derived CDR1 and CDR2 are MNHNY and SVGAGI (reference sequence). This CDR3 comprises 16 residues. CDR3 sequence (DNA): TGTGCCAGCAGTAGCATCCCGGGGGGGGGCGACTATGGCTACACCTTC. It codes for CASSSIPGGGDYGYTF.

This rearrangement joins TRBV4-1 to TRBJ2-1; D might be TRBD1 (5 bases). V was cut by 4 bases and J by 7 bases, with 20 bases left in between. Per the germline V gene, CDR1 is MGHRA and CDR2 is YSYEKL. This CDR3 is built from 16 residues. The CDR3 DNA sequence: TGCGCCAGCAGCCGGCTGGGGCAGTGGGGTGGAAATGAGCAGTTCTTC. Translating gives CASSRLGQWGGNEQFF.

The V call is TRBV11-2, the J call TRBJ2-7; no clear D. Trimming shortened V by 5 bases and J by 6 bases, and 11 bases separated the two germline ends. This CDR3 spans 12 amino acids. Per germline, CDR1 SGHAT and CDR2 FQNNGV. The CDR3 DNA follows: TGTGCCAGCAGCACTACGGTAGGCGAGCAGTACTTC. Its protein product is CASSTTVGEQYF.

The chain is built from TRBV27 and TRBJ2-7; weak D call: TRBD2 (6 bases). Trimming cost V 7 bases and J 5 bases, with 9 bases left between them. The germline V gene encodes CDR1 MNHEY and CDR2 SMNVEV (reference sequence). CDR3 length: 11 amino acids. CDR3 loop: CASTGVDEQYF. The CDR3 DNA reads TGTGCCAGCACGGGGGTAGACGAGCAGTACTTC.

Only one count was recorded for this clone. V and J are TRBV11-3 and TRBJ2-3; 7 bases align to TRBD1. V was clipped by 4 bases and J by 1 base; unmatched bases: 5. The CDR3 loop spans 15 amino acids. The germline gives CDR1 SGHNT, CDR2 YENEEA. The CDR3 loop is CASSSRTGGTDTQYF. For the CDR3, the DNA is TGTGCCAGCAGCTCACGGACAGGCGGCACAGATACGCAGTATTTT. The full variable domain, in which reference TRBV11-3 and TRBJ2-3 provide the parts outside the CDR3, is EAGVVQSPRYKIIEKKQPVAFWCNPISGHNTLYWYLQNLGQGPELLIRYENEEAVDDSQLPKDRFSAERLKGVDSTLKIQPAELGDSAVYLCASSSRTGGTDTQYFGPGTRLTVL.

The chain links TRBV5-6 to TRBJ2-2; 7 nucleotides match TRBD1. This CDR3 has 15 residues. Trimming at V came to 5 bases and at J to 5 bases, leaving 9 bases not matched to a gene. Germline assignment: CDR1 SGHDT and CDR2 YYEEEE. CDR3 coding DNA: TGTGCCAGCAGTTGGGACAGAATTAGGACCGGGGAGCTGTTTTTT. This translates into CASSWDRIRTGELFF.